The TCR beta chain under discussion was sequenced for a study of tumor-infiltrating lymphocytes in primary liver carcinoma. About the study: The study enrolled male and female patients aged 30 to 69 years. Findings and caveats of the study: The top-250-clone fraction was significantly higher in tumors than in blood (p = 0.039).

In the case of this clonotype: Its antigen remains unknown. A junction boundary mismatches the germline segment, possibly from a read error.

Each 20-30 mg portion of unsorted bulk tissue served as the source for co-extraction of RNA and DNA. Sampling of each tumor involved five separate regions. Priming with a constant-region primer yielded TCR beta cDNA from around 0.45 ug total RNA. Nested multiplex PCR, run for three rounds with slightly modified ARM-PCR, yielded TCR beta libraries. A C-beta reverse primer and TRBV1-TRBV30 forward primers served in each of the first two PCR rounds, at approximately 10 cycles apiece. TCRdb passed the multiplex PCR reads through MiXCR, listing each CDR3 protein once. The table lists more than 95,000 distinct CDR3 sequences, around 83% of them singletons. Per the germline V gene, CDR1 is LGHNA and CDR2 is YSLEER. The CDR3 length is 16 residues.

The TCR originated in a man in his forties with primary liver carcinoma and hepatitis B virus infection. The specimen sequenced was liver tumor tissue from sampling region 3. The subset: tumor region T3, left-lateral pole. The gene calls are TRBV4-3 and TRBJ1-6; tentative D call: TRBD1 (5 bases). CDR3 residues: CTSAPGRGSYNSPLHF. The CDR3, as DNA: TGCACCAGCGCCCCGGGCCGGGGCTCATATAATTCACCCCTCCACTTT.